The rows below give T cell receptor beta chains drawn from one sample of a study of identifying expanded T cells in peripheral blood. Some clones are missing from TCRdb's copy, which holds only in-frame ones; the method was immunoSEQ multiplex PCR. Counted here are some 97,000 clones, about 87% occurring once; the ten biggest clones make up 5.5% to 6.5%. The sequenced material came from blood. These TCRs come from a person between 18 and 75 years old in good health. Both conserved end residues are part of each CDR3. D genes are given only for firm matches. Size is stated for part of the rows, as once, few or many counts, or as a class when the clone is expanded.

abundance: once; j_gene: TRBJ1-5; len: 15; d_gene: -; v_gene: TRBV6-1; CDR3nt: TGTGCCAGCAGTGAATATAGTATCGAATCATGGCCCCAGCATTTT; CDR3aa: CASSEYSIESWPQHF
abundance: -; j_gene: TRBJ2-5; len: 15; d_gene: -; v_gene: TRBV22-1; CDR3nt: TGTCCTGGGAGCGCCCCAAGACAGCTCCAAGAGACCCAGTACTTC; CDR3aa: CPGSAPRQLQETQYF
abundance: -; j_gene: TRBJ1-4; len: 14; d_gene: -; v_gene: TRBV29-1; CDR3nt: TGCAGCGTAGAAGGACCACCAGCTAATGAAAAACTGTTTTTT; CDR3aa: CSVEGPPANEKLFF
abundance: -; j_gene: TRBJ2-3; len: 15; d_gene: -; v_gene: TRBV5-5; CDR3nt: TGTGCCAGCAGCAGATCTTCCGGGAAGACAGATACGCAGTATTTT; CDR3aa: CASSRSSGKTDTQYF
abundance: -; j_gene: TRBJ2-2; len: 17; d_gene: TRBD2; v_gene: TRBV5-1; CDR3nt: TGCGCCAGCACGGGGACTAGCGGGAGTATTAACACCGGGGAGCTGTTTTTT; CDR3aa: CASTGTSGSINTGELFF
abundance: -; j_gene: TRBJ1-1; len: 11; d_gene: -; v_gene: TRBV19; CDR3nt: TGTGCCAGTAGTAGGGGGACTGAAGCTTTCTTT; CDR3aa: CASSRGTEAFF
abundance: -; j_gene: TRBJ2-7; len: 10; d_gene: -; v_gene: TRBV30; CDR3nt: TGTGCCGGGGGGCTCAGGGAGCAGTACTTC; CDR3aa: CAGGLREQYF
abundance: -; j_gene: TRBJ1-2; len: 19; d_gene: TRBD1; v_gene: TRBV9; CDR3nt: TGTGCCAGCAGCCCGTCCGGGACAGGGGTGTCCGGTGAATTCTCTGGCTACACCTTC; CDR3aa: CASSPSGTGVSGEFSGYTF
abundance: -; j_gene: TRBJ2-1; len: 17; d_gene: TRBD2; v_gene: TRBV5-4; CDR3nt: TGTGCCAGCAGCACGGGACTAGCGGGGGGAAAATGGCATGAGCAGTTCTTC; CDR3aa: CASSTGLAGGKWHEQFF
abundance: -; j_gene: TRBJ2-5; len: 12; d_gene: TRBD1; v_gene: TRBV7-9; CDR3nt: TGTGCCAGCAGCTCCGGACAGGGGGACCAGTACTTC; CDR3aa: CASSSGQGDQYF
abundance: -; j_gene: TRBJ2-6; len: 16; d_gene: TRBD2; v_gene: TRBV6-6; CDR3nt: TGTGCCAGCAGTTACTCGGGGGAGGGGGGGGCCAACGTCCTGACTTTC; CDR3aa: CASSYSGEGGANVLTF
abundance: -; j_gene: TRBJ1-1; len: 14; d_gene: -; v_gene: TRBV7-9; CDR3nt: TGTGCCAGCAGCTTAGTAACCGTGAACACTGAAGCTTTCTTT; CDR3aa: CASSLVTVNTEAFF
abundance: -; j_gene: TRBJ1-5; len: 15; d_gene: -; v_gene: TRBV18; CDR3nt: TGTGCCAGCTCAATCGGATCTGGGGAAAATCAGCCCCAGCATTTT; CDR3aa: CASSIGSGENQPQHF
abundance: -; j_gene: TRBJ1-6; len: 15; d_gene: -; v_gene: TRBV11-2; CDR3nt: TGTGCCAGCAGCTTAGTCCTTTCGGGGTCGGGGGCCCTCCACTTT; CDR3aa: CASSLVLSGSGALHF
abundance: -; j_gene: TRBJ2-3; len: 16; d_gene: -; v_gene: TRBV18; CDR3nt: TGTGCCAGCTCACCCGGGACACCTTCTAGCACAGATACGCAGTATTTT; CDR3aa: CASSPGTPSSTDTQYF
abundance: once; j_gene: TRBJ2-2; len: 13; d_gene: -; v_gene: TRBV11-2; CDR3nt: TGTGCCAGCAGCTTACTCCTTACCGGGGAGCTGTTTTTT; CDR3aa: CASSLLLTGELFF
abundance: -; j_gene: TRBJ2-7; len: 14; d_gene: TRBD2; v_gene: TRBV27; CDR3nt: TGTGCCAGCAGTTCAGGCGGGAGGGTCGGCGAGCAGTACTTC; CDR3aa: CASSSGGRVGEQYF
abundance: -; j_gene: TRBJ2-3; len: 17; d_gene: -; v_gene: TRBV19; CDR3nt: TGTGCCAGCACGCGGAGAAGGTCGGGACAAAGCACAGATACGCAGTATTTT; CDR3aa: CASTRRRSGQSTDTQYF
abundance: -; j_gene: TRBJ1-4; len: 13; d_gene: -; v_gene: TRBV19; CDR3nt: TGTGCCAGTAGCGTAGGGGCTAATGAAAAACTGTTTTTT; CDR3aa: CASSVGANEKLFF
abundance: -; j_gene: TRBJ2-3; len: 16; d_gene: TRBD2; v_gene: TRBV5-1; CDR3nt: TGCGCCAGCAGCCTAGGGACTAGCGGGGCGACAGATACGCAGTATTTT; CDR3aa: CASSLGTSGATDTQYF
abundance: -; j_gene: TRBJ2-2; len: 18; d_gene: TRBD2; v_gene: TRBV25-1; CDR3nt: TGTGCCAGCAGTGCGACATTCTTCGGGGGGACCGGCACCGGGGAGCTGTTTTTT; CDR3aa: CASSATFFGGTGTGELFF
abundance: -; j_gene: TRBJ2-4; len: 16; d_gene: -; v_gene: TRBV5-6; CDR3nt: TGTGCCAGCAGCCCCGGGACAAGGAAAGCCAAAAACATTCAGTACTTC; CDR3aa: CASSPGTRKAKNIQYF
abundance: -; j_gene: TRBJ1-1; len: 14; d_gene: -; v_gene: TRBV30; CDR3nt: TGTGCCTGGGCCCGGGGACACCAAAACACTGAAGCTTTCTTT; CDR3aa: CAWARGHQNTEAFF
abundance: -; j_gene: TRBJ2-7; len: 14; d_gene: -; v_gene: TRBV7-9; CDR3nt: TGTGCCAGCAGCTTCGGACTTCGGCCCTACGAGCAGTACTTC; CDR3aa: CASSFGLRPYEQYF
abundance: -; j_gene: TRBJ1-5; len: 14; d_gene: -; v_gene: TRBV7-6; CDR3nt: TGTGCCAGCAGCTTATCCGGTGGCAATCAGCCCCAGCATTTT; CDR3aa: CASSLSGGNQPQHF
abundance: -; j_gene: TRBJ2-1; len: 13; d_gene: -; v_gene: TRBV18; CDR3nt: TGTGCCAGCTCACCACGTGGGAGCAATGAGCAGTTCTTC; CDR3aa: CASSPRGSNEQFF
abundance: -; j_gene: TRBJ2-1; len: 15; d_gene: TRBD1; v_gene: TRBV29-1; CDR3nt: TGCAGCGCCCGGACAGGGTCTGGCAGACCCAATGAGCAGTTCTTC; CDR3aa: CSARTGSGRPNEQFF
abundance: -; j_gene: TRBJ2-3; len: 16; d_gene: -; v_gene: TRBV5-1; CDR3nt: TGCGCCAGCAGCTTGGATCCCCTCGGAGGGCCGGATACGCAGTATTTT; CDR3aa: CASSLDPLGGPDTQYF
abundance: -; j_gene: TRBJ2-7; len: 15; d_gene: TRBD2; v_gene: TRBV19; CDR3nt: TGTGCCAGTAGTACACTAGCGGGGGCAACCTACGAGCAGTACTTC; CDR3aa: CASSTLAGATYEQYF
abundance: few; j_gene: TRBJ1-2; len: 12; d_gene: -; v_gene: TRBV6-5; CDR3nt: TGTGCCAGCAGACGCGACTCATATGGCTACACCTTC; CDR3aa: CASRRDSYGYTF
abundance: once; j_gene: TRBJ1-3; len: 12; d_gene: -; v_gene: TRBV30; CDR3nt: TGTGCCTGGATCGAAGGCGTAAACACCATATATTTT; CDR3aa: CAWIEGVNTIYF
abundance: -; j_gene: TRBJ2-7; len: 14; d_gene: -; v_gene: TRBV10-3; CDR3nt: TGTGCCATCAGTGAGTCAATTGGGACCGGGGAGCAGTACTTC; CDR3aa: CAISESIGTGEQYF
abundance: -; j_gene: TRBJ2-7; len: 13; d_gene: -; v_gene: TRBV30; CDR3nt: TGTGCCTGGAGACAGGGTGGGACTACCGAGCAGTACTTC; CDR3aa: CAWRQGGTTEQYF
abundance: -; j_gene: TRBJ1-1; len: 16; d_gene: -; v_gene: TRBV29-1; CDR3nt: TGCAGCGTTGCCCCCTGGACAAGCCCAGCGGGAACTGAAGCTTTCTTT; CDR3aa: CSVAPWTSPAGTEAFF
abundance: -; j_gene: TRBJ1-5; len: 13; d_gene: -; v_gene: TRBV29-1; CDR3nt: TGCAGCGTTATGTGGGCCCCTAATCAGCCCCAGCATTTT; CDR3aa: CSVMWAPNQPQHF
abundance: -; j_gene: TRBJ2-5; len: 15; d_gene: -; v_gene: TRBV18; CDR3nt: TGTGCCAGCTCACCAATGACTGGACCGCGAGAGACCCAGTACTTC; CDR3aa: CASSPMTGPRETQYF
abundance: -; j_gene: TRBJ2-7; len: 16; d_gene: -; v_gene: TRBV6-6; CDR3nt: TGTGCCAGCAGTTACGTAGGAAGACGGAATACCTACGAGCAGTACTTC; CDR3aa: CASSYVGRRNTYEQYF
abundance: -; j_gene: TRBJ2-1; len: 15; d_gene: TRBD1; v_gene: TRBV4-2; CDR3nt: TGTGCCAGCAGCCAAGGTGGGACAGGGGACAATGAGCAGTTCTTC; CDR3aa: CASSQGGTGDNEQFF
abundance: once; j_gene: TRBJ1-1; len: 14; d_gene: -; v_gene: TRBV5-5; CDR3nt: TGTGCCAGCAGCGTCCAGCCGGGGGACACTGAAGCTTTCTTT; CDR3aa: CASSVQPGDTEAFF
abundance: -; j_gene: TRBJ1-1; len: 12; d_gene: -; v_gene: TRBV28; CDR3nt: TGTGCCAGCAGTCTAATGAACACTGAAGCTTTCTTT; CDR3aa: CASSLMNTEAFF
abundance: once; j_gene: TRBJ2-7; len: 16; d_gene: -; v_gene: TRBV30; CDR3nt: TGTGCCTGGAGTGTAAAAAGGGCAGGGAAAGGCTACGAGCAGTACTTC; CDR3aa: CAWSVKRAGKGYEQYF
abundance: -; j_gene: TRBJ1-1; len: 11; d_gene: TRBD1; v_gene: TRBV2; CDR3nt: TGTGCCAGCAGGGACAGGGTGGTCGCTTTCTTT; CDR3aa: CASRDRVVAFF
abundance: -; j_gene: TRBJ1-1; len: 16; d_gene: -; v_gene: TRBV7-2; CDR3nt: TGTGCCAGCAGCGGGGGGAGAACCGTCCAGAACACTGAAGCTTTCTTT; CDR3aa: CASSGGRTVQNTEAFF
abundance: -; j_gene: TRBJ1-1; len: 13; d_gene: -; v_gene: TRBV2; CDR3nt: TGTGCCAGCAGTGCTCAGGGGTACACTGAAGCTTTCTTT; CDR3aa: CASSAQGYTEAFF
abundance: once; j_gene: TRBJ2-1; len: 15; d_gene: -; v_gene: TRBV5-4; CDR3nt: TGTGCCAGCAGCACACTAGAGAGCTCCTACAATGAGCAGTTCTTC; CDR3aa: CASSTLESSYNEQFF
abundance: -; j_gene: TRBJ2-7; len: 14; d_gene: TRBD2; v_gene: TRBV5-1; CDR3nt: TGCGCCACCCGGACTAGCGGGACGGCCTACGAGCAGTACTTC; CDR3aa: CATRTSGTAYEQYF
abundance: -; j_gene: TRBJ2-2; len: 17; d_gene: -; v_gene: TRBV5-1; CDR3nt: TGCGCCAGCAGCTTGGCGTCCAGCGGATCAAACACCGGGGAGCTGTTTTTT; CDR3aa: CASSLASSGSNTGELFF
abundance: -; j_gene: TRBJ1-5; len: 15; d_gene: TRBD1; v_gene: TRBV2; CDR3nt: TGTGCCAGCAGTGCTGACAGGGCTTACAATCAGCCCCAGCATTTT; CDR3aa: CASSADRAYNQPQHF
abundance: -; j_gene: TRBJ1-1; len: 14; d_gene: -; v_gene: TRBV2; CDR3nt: TGTGCCAGCAGTAGCCGGGGGGGTCCATCTGAAGCTTTCTTT; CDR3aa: CASSSRGGPSEAFF
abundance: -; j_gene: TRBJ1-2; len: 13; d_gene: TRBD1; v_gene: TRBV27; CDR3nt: TGTGCCAGCAGTGGCAGGGGGGTTTATGGCTACACCTTC; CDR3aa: CASSGRGVYGYTF
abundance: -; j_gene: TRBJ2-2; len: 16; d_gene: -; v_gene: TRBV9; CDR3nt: TGTGCCAGCAGCGTAGTTGGCAGGGCCTCCACCGGGGAGCTGTTTTTT; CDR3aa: CASSVVGRASTGELFF